The 25 T cell receptor beta chains in this list originate from one sample, sequenced in a study of blood T cell repertoires in COVID-19. The assay was immunoSEQ multiplex PCR, and TCRdb's table has in-frame clones only and misses some. The sample holds some 64,000 clones, 70% to 85% seen once. Material: peripheral blood. These receptor sequences come from a man in his 60s with acute or convalescent COVID-19.

The chain combines TRBV19 with TRBJ2-7; 11 positions agree with TRBD2. The J segment lost 3 bases and the V segment lost 3 bases, leaving 1 base of the junction unmatched. Germline V CDR1 and CDR2: LNHDA, SQIVND (reference sequence). The CDR3 is 14 residues long. For the CDR3, the DNA is TGTGCCAGTAGTATGGGGACTAGCGGCTACGAGCAGTACTTC. Translation gives CASSMGTSGYEQYF.

The gene calls are TRBV5-5 and TRBJ2-5, with 7 bases aligning to TRBD1. Per germline, CDR1 SGHKS and CDR2 YYEKEE (reference sequence). There are 13 residues in the CDR3. Trimming removed 3 bases from V and 5 bases from J; junction bases left unmatched: 4. Here the CDR3 DNA reads TGTGCCAGCAGCTGGGGACAGACTGAGACCCAGTACTTC. It codes for CASSWGQTETQYF.

V is TRBV19 and J is TRBJ2-1; 12 bases align to TRBD2. J gave up 3 bases and V 7 bases, and 4 bases lay outside the gene matches. The CDR3 consists of 15 residues. Germline V CDR1 and CDR2: LNHDA, SQIVND (reference sequence). Written as DNA, the CDR3 is TGTGCCAGTACCCTAGCGGGAGGGCTCTACAATGAGCAGTTCTTC. Translating gives CASTLAGGLYNEQFF.

CDR3 residues: CASSQGRQPLGGELFF. CDR3 bases: TGTGCCAGCAGCCAAGGGAGACAGCCCCTCGGCGGGGAGCTGTTTTTT. The chain uses TRBV14 and TRBJ2-2, with D tentatively TRBD1 (5 bases). Germline V gene lookup returns CDR1 SGHDN and CDR2 FVKESK. The CDR3 sequence is 16 residues long. Between the trimmed V and J ends, which lost 1 base and 7 bases, there was a span of 16 bases. Supplemented by reference TRBV14 and TRBJ2-2, the full variable domain reads EAGVTQFPSHSVIEKGQTVTLRCDPISGHDNLYWYRRVMGKEIKFLLHFVKESKQDESGMPNNRFLAERTGGTYSTLKVQPAELEDSGVYFCASSQGRQPLGGELFFGEGSRLTVL.

The V call is TRBV27, the J call TRBJ1-4; a possible D gene is TRBD1 (5 bases). CDR1 and CDR2 from the germline V gene are MNHEY and SMNVEV (reference sequence). V gave up 1 base and J gave up 7 bases, with 16 bases separating them. This CDR3 has 16 residues. The CDR3 loop is CASSLLGGLIGEKLFF. CDR3 DNA: TGTGCCAGCAGTTTATTGGGGGGACTGATCGGTGAAAAACTGTTTTTT.

The chain uses TRBV2 and TRBJ2-7; TRBD1 matches 7 bases. This CDR3 is 13 amino acids long. In germline, CDR1 is SNHLY, CDR2 FYNNEI. The V gene end was trimmed by 10 bases and the J gene end by 0 bases; junction bases not matched to a gene: 6. CDR3 amino acids: CAIGTASSYEQYF. Written as DNA, the CDR3 is TGTGCCATAGGGACAGCCAGCTCCTACGAGCAGTACTTC. Complete variable domain (other parts from reference TRBV2 and TRBJ2-7): EPEVTQTPSHQVTQMGQEVILRCVPISNHLYFYWYRQILGQKVEFLVSFYNNEISEKSEIFDDQFSVERPDGSNFTLKIRSTKLEDSAMYFCAIGTASSYEQYFGPGTRLTVT.

This chain joins TRBV5-6 and TRBJ1-2, with 12 bases aligning to TRBD1. The CDR3 totals 14 residues. V gave up 5 bases and J gave up 10 bases; unmatched junction bases: 9. Germline V gives CDR1 SGHDT, CDR2 YYEEEE. CDR3 sequence (DNA): TGTGCCAGCAGTTTTGTGGGGACAGGGGGCGTCTACACCTTC. Protein: CASSFVGTGGVYTF.

The genes are TRBV3-1 (or the pseudogene TRBV3-2) and TRBJ2-3; tentatively, D is TRBD1 (6 bases). The length of the CDR3 is 15 residues. V lost 5 bases and J 4 bases, leaving 16 bases between the germline ends. Germline V gene lookup returns CDR1 LGHDT and CDR2 YNNKEL (reference sequence). The CDR3 protein is CASSSRAKGADTQYF. The CDR3, as DNA: TGTGCCAGCAGCTCCCGGGCCAAGGGGGCAGATACGCAGTATTTT.

J is TRBJ2-3 and V is TRBV20-1; no reliable D call. With 3 bases removed from V and 5 bases from J, the gap between germline ends came to 15 bases. Germline V lookup: CDR1 DFQATT, CDR2 SNEGSKA (reference sequence). The CDR3 covers 14 residues. The CDR3 spells CSASERRILDTQYF. CDR3 coding DNA: TGCAGTGCTAGTGAGAGGAGAATTTTAGATACGCAGTATTTT.

This clone was seen once. The chain uses TRBV29-1 and TRBJ2-7; D is possibly TRBD2 (5 bases). This CDR3 contains 14 residues. CDR1 and CDR2 (germline): SQVTM, ANQGSEA. Trimming took 1 base from V and 6 from J, leaving 16 bases between them. CDR3 sequence: CSVEGLTSGVEQYF. The CDR3 nucleotides are TGCAGCGTTGAAGGATTGACCTCCGGGGTCGAGCAGTACTTC.

This rearrangement joins TRBV29-1 to TRBJ2-5; D remains unclear. V was shortened by 5 bases and J by 2 bases, with 12 bases between the two germline ends. The CDR3 length is 13 residues. CDR1 SQVTM and CDR2 ANQGSEA come from the germline V gene. CDR3 in DNA: TGCAGCGTTCAGGCAGGAAAACAAGAGACCCAGTACTTC. Protein product: CSVQAGKQETQYF.

J is TRBJ2-1 and V is TRBV5-1; TRBD1 aligns across 7 bases. The length of the CDR3 is 15 residues. Germline lookup yields CDR1 SGHRS and CDR2 YFSETQ. The V gene end was trimmed by 2 bases and the J gene end by 10 bases; junction bases not matched to a gene: 12. The CDR3 region has the DNA TGCGCCAGCAGCTTACAGGGGAACTGGGCGGACGAGCAGTTCTTC. Protein product: CASSLQGNWADEQFF.

J is TRBJ1-1 and V is TRBV10-3, with no clear D. The CDR3 is 15 residues long. Trimming removed 3 bases from V and 5 bases from J, with 16 bases in between. The V gene's germline CDR1 is ENHRY and CDR2 SYGVKD. The CDR3 DNA follows: TGTGCCATCAGTGACCCTAATTTTGGGCAGACTGAAGCTTTCTTT. Its translation: CAISDPNFGQTEAFF.

This clone was recorded once. V gene TRBV28 combines with J gene TRBJ2-3; 7 bases agree with TRBD2. Germline CDR1 is MDHEN and CDR2 is SYDVKM. Unmatched junction bases numbered 8, after V lost 3 bases and J lost 2 bases. This CDR3 has 16 residues. DNA for the CDR3: TGTGCCAGCAGTTTTCGGGCTAGCGGTAACACAGATACGCAGTATTTT. It codes for CASSFRASGNTDTQYF.

The V call is TRBV7-2, the J call TRBJ2-5, with 8 bases that match TRBD2. From germline, CDR1 is SGHTA and CDR2 FQGNSA. V was clipped by 3 bases and J by 2 bases; unmatched bases: 5. This CDR3 is built from 15 residues. CDR3 sequence reads: CASSFSGAPQETQYF. The CDR3 DNA reads TGTGCCAGCAGCTTTAGCGGGGCCCCGCAAGAGACCCAGTACTTC. The full variable domain, rest sourced from reference TRBV7-2 and TRBJ2-5, is GAGVSQSPSNKVTEKGKDVELRCDPISGHTALYWYRQSLGQGLEFLIYFQGNSAPDKSGLPSDRFSAERTGGSVSTLTIQRTQQEDSAVYLCASSFSGAPQETQYFGPGTRLLVL.

The CDR3 DNA follows: TGTGCCAGCAGCCCCTGGGGGGGCGAGACCCAGTACTTC. It yields the protein CASSPWGGETQYF. The chain recombines TRBV7-2 with TRBJ2-5, with a possible D match to TRBD2 (7 bases). Germline loops: CDR1 SGHTA, CDR2 FQGNSA. V was clipped by 5 bases and J by 5 bases, with 12 bases between them. The CDR3 loop spans 13 amino acids.

CDR3 DNA sequence: TGTGCCAGCAGTCGGACAGGAGTTTTCCAAGAGACCCAGTACTTC. Translated: CASSRTGVFQETQYF. This chain joins TRBV28 and TRBJ2-5; 7 bases map to TRBD1. V was clipped by 5 bases and J by 1 base; unmatched bases: 7. Germline-derived CDR1 and CDR2 are MDHEN and SYDVKM. The CDR3 extends over 15 amino acids.

Only a few counts were recorded for this clone. The rearrangement joins TRBV5-1 to TRBJ1-3; weak D call: TRBD1 (5 bases). The germline CDR1 and CDR2 sequences are SGHRS and YFSETQ. V lost 3 bases and J lost 2, with 12 bases in between. The CDR3 totals 15 residues. The CDR3, as DNA: TGCGCCAGCAGCTCGGGGGAAAGAGCTGGAAACACCATATATTTT. Translation gives CASSSGERAGNTIYF.

This clone was seen a few times. V usage is TRBV20-1 and J usage is TRBJ2-7; 7 bases fit TRBD1. The germline CDR1 and CDR2 sequences are DFQATT and SNEGSKA (reference sequence). Trimming removed 3 bases from V and 4 bases from J; junction bases left unmatched: 12. This CDR3 region has 15 residues. The CDR3 spells CSASSADRLWYEQYF. CDR3 nucleotide sequence: TGCAGTGCTAGTAGTGCGGACAGGTTATGGTACGAGCAGTACTTC.

The genes are TRBV28 and TRBJ2-7, with D maybe TRBD2 (6 bases). Between the trimmed V and J ends, which lost 6 bases and 0 bases, there was a span of 15 bases. The V gene's germline CDR1 is MDHEN and CDR2 SYDVKM. This CDR3 is built from 15 residues. Here the CDR3 DNA reads TGTGCCAGCAGACTACGGGACTTAAGCTCCTACGAGCAGTACTTC. It specifies CASRLRDLSSYEQYF.

The rearrangement links TRBV27 to TRBJ2-7, with D maybe TRBD2 (5 bases). The V and J ends lost 7 bases and 3 bases respectively, with 19 bases between them. CDR1 is MNHEY, CDR2 SMNVEV, per germline (reference sequence). This CDR3 contains 15 residues. CDR3 coding DNA: TGTGCCAGCATTGGGTTCCGGGATACTCACTACGAGCAGTACTTC. Amino acid sequence: CASIGFRDTHYEQYF.

V gene TRBV5-1 combines with J gene TRBJ2-6; weak D call: TRBD1 (6 bases). V was trimmed by 2 bases and J by 2 bases, leaving 11 bases between them. The germline V gene has CDR1 SGHRS and CDR2 YFSETQ. This CDR3 is built from 16 residues. DNA of the CDR3: TGCGCCAGCAGCTTTACACAGGGTACTGGGGCCAACGTCCTGACTTTC. Translating gives CASSFTQGTGANVLTF.

The chain links TRBV28 to TRBJ2-2, with D possibly being TRBD1 (6 bases). Per the germline V gene, CDR1 is MDHEN and CDR2 is SYDVKM. V was clipped by 4 bases and J by 3 bases, with 21 bases between them. The CDR3 consists of 18 residues. CDR3: CASSSYTRWGRDTGELFF. The CDR3 DNA sequence: TGTGCCAGCAGTTCATACACTCGATGGGGGCGAGACACCGGGGAGCTGTTTTTT.

The sample holds a few counts of this clone. The DNA of the CDR3 is TGTGCCAGCAGCCCCCGGGGTGCGGGAGGTTACAATGAGCAGTTCTTC. Translation gives CASSPRGAGGYNEQFF. This sequence joins TRBV3-1 (or the pseudogene TRBV3-2) and TRBJ2-1; 8 bases map to TRBD2. The CDR3 has 16 amino acids. CDR1 LGHDT and CDR2 YNNKEL come from the germline V gene (reference sequence). With 4 bases clipped from V and 4 bases from J, the junction kept 9 bases outside the gene matches.

The J gene is TRBJ2-5, the V gene TRBV7-3; 10 bases align to TRBD2. V trimming: 5 bases; J trimming: 1 base; junction bases outside the gene matches: 4. Germline CDR1 SGHTA, CDR2 FQGTGA. This CDR3 is 15 amino acids long. CDR3 in amino acids: CASSRTSGPQETQYF. The DNA of the CDR3 is TGTGCCAGCAGCCGGACTAGCGGTCCCCAAGAGACCCAGTACTTC.